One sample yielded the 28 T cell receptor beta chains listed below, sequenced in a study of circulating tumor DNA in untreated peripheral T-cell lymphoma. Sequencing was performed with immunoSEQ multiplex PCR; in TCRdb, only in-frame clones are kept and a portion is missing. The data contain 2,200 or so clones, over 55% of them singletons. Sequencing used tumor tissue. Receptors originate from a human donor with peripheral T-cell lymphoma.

The CDR3 loop reads CASSLGPGEGNQPQHF. The CDR3 region has the DNA TGCGCCAGCAGCTTGGGGCCGGGGGAAGGCAATCAGCCCCAGCATTTT. The V and J genes are TRBV5-1 and TRBJ1-5, with D perhaps TRBD1 (5 bases). The germline CDR1 and CDR2 sequences are SGHRS and YFSETQ. V was clipped by 0 bases and J by 2 bases, with 12 bases between them. This CDR3 is built from 16 residues.

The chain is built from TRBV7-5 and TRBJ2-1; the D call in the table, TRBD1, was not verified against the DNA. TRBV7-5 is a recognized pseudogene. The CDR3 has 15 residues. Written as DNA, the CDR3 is TGTGCCAGCAGCTCCTGGCGACAGGGGGAACATGAGCAGTTCTTC. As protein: CASSSWRQGEHEQFF.

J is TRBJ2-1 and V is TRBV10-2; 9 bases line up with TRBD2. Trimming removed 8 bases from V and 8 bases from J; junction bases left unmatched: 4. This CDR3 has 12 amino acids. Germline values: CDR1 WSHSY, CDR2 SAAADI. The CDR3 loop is CASGSGSYEQFF. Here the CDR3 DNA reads TGCGCCAGCGGTAGCGGGAGTTATGAGCAGTTCTTC.

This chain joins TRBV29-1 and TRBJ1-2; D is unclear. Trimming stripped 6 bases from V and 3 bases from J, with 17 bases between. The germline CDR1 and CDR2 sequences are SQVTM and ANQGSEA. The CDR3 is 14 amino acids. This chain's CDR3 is CSVNAGSFDYGYTF. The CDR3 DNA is TGCAGCGTAAACGCGGGGTCCTTCGACTATGGCTACACCTTC.

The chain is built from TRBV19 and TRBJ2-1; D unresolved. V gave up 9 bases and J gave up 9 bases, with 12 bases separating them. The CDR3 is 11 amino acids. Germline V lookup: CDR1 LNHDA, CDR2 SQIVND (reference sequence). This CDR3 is CASGTFGEQFF. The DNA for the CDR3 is TGTGCCAGCGGAACCTTCGGTGAGCAGTTCTTC.

The CDR3 DNA reads as TGCAGCGTCCAAAAGGATGTGTGTACAGATACGCAGTATTTT. It specifies CSVQKDVCTDTQYF. This chain links TRBV29-1 with TRBJ2-3; no clear D. The germline V gene has CDR1 SQVTM and CDR2 ANQGSEA. Trimming removed 6 bases at V and 3 bases at J, with 16 bases between. The CDR3 runs to 14 residues.

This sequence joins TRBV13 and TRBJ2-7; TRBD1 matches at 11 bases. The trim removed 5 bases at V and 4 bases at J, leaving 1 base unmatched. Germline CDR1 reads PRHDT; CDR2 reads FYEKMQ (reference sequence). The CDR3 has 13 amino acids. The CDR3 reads CASSGTGGYEQYF. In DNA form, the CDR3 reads TGTGCCAGCAGCGGGACAGGGGGTTACGAGCAGTACTTC.

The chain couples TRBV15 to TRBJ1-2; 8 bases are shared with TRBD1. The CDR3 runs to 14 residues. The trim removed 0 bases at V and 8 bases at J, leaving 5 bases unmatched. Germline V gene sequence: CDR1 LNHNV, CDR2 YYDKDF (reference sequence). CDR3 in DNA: TGTGCCACCAGCAGAGACGCAGGGGGCAGAGGCTACACCTTC. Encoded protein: CATSRDAGGRGYTF. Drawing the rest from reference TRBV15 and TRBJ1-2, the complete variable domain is DAMVIQNPRYQVTQFGKPVTLSCSQTLNHNVMYWYQQKSSQAPKLLFHYYDKDFNNEADTPDNFQSRRPNTSFCFLDIRSPGLGDTAMYLCATSRDAGGRGYTFGSGTRLTVV.

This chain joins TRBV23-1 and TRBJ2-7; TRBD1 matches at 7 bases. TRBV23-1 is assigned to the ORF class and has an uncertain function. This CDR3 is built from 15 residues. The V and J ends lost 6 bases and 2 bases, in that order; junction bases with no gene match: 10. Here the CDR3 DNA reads TGCGCCAGCAGCTTAGCAAAGGACAGGACCTACGAGCAGTACTTC. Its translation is CASSLAKDRTYEQYF.

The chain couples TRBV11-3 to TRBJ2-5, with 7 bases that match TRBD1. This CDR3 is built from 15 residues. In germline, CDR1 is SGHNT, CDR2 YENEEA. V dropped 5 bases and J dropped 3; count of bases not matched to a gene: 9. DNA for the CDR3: TGTGCCAGCAGCCAAATTAGGGGGCAGGAAGAGACCCAGTACTTC. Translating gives CASSQIRGQEETQYF.

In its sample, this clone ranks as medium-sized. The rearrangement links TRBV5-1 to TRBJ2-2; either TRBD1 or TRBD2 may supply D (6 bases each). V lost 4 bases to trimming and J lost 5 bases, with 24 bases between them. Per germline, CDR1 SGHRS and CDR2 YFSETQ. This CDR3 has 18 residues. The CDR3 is CASSPRTAGSGLTGELFF. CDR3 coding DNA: TGCGCCAGCAGCCCCCGGACAGCAGGCAGCGGGCTTACCGGGGAGCTGTTTTTT.

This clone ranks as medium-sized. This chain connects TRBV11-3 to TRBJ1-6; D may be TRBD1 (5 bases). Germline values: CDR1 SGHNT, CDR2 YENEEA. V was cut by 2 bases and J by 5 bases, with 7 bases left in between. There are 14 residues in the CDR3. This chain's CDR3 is CASSLLTDNSPLHF. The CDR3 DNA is TGTGCCAGCAGCTTATTGACAGATAATTCACCCCTCCACTTT.

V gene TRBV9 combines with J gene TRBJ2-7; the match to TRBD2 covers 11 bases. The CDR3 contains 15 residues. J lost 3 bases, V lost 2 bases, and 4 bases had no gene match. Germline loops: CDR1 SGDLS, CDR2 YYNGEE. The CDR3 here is CASSVSSGGYYEQYF. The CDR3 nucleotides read TGTGCCAGCAGCGTCTCTAGCGGGGGGTACTACGAGCAGTACTTC.

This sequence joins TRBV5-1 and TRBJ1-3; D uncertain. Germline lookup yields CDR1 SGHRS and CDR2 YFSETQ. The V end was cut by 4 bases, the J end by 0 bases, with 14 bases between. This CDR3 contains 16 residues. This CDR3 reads CASSPSWLLSGNTIYF. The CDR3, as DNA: TGCGCCAGCAGCCCCTCGTGGCTCCTCTCTGGAAACACCATATATTTT.

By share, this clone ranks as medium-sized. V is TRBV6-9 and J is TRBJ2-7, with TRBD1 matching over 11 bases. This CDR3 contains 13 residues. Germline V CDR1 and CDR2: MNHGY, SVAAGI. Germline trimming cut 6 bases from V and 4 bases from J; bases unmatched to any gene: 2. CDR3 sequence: CASSGTGGYEQYF. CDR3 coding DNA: TGTGCCAGCAGCGGGACAGGGGGTTACGAGCAGTACTTC.

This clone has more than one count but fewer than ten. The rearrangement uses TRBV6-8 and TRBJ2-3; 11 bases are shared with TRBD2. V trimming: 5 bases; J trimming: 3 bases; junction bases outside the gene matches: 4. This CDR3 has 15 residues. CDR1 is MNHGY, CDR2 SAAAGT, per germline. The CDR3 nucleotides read TGTGCCAGCAGTGCCCTAGCGGGGGGAACAGATACGCAGTATTTT. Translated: CASSALAGGTDTQYF.

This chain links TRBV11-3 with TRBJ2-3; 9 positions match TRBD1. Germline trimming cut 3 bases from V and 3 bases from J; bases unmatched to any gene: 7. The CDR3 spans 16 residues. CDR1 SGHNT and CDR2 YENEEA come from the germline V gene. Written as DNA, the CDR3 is TGTGCCAGCAGCTTTGCCGGGACAGGGATTACAGATACGCAGTATTTT. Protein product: CASSFAGTGITDTQYF.

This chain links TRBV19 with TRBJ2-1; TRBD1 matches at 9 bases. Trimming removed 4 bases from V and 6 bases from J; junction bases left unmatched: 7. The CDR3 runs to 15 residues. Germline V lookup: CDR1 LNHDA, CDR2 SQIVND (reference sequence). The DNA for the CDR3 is TGTGCCAGTAGTAGGGGACAGGGAAGGATCAATGAGCAGTTCTTC. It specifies CASSRGQGRINEQFF.

The CDR3 protein is CASSPPPIHNEQFF. Written as DNA, the CDR3 is TGTGCCAGCAGCCCCCCTCCCATTCACAATGAGCAGTTCTTC. The chain uses TRBV11-3 and TRBJ2-1; no reliable D call. V was trimmed by 5 bases and J by 5 bases, leaving 13 bases between them. This CDR3 contains 14 residues. The germline V gene encodes CDR1 SGHNT and CDR2 YENEEA.

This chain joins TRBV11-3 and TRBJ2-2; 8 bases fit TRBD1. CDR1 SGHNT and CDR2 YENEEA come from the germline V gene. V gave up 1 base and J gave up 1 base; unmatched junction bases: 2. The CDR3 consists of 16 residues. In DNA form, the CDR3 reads TGTGCCAGCAGCTTAGGACAGGGGATGAACACCGGGGAGCTGTTTTTT. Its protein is CASSLGQGMNTGELFF.

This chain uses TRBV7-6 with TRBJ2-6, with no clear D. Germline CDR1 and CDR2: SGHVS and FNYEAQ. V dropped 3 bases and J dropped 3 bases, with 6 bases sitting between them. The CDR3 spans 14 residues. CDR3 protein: CASSLAGGANVLTF. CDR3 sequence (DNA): TGTGCCAGCAGCTTGGCCGGTGGGGCCAACGTCCTGACTTTC.

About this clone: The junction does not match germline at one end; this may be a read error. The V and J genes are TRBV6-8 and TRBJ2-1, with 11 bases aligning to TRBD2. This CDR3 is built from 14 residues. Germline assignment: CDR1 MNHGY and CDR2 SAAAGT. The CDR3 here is CAISGLAGGNEQFF. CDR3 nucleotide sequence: TGTGCCATCAGTGGGCTAGCGGGGGGAAATGAGCAGTTCTTC.

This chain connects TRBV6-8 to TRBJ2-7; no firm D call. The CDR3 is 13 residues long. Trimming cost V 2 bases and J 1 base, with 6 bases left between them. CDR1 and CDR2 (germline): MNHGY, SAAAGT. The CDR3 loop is CASSYKGSYEQYF. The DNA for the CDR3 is TGTGCCAGCAGTTACAAGGGTTCCTACGAGCAGTACTTC.

CDR3 sequence (DNA): TGTGCCAGCAGTTTAGTAGGGGCCTCTAACTATGGCTACACCTTC. Protein sequence: CASSLVGASNYGYTF. The chain couples TRBV28 to TRBJ1-2; tentatively, D is TRBD1 (5 bases). Trimming pared 2 bases from V and 0 bases from J, leaving 10 bases between. Looked up from germline, CDR1 is MDHEN and CDR2 is SYDVKM. This CDR3 comprises 15 residues.

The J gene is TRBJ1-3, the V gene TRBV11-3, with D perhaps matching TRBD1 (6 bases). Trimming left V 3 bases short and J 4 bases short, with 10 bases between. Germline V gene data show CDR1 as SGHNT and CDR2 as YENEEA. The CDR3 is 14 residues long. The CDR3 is CASSLGGEGNTIYF. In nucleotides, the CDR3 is TGTGCCAGCAGCTTGGGGGGCGAAGGAAACACCATATATTTT.

CDR3 sequence (DNA): TGTGCCAGTAGTATGGTGGGACAGCCTAATGAAAAACTGTTTTTT. As protein: CASSMVGQPNEKLFF. The chain couples TRBV19 to TRBJ1-4; 7 bases align to TRBD1. Germline CDR1 and CDR2: LNHDA and SQIVND (reference sequence). Trimming removed 3 bases from V and 3 bases from J; junction bases left unmatched: 4. The CDR3 loop spans 15 amino acids.

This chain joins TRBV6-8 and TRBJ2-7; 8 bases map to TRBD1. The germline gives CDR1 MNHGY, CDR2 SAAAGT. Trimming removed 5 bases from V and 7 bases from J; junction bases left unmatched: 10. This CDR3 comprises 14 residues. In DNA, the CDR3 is TGTGCCAGCAGTCCCAGACAGGGGTCGGGAGAGCAGTACTTC. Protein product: CASSPRQGSGEQYF.

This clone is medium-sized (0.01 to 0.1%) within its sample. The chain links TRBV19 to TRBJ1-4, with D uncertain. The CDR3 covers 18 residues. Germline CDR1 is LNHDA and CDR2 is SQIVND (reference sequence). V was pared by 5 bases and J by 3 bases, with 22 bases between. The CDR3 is CASSGFGVPGAANEKLFF. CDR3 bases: TGTGCCAGTAGTGGATTCGGGGTGCCCGGCGCGGCTAATGAAAAACTGTTTTTT.